Below are 26 T cell receptor beta chains sequenced from a single sample in a study of blood T cell repertoires in COVID-19. Some clones are missing from TCRdb's copy, which holds only in-frame ones; the method was immunoSEQ multiplex PCR. The profile covers about 250,000 clones, with 70% to 90% appearing a single time and around 1.4% taken by the ten largest. What was sequenced was peripheral blood. These receptors came from a man older than 75 with acute or convalescent COVID-19.

For this clone: This sample also contains other DNA sequences that code for the same CDR3. CDR3 DNA: TGTGCCAGCAGCCCACTTGATGAGCAGTTCTTC. It specifies CASSPLDEQFF. The chain has TRBV6-2 or TRBV6-3 and TRBJ2-1; the D is unclear. This CDR3 has 11 residues. V was shortened by 6 bases and J by 8 bases, with 8 bases between the two germline ends. Germline V gives CDR1 MNHEY, CDR2 SVGEGT.

The gene calls are TRBV3-1 (or the pseudogene TRBV3-2) and TRBJ2-3, with D unclear. The CDR3 length is 12 residues. Trimming stripped 4 bases from V and 6 bases from J, with 8 bases between. Germline V gene sequence: CDR1 LGHDT, CDR2 YNNKEL (reference sequence). The CDR3: CASSLLSDTQYF. CDR3 nucleotide sequence: TGTGCCAGCAGCCTCCTCTCCGATACGCAGTATTTT.

The CDR3 protein is CASRRLQGLWETQYF. As DNA, the CDR3 is TGTGCCAGCAGACGTCTTCAGGGTTTGTGGGAGACCCAGTACTTC. V usage is TRBV28 and J usage is TRBJ2-5, with D maybe TRBD1 (5 bases). Trimming took off 6 bases at V and 5 bases at J, with 19 bases between the two ends. From germline, CDR1 is MDHEN and CDR2 SYDVKM. This CDR3 contains 15 residues.

The count of this clone is one. The chain combines TRBV7-9 with TRBJ1-2, with TRBD1 as a possible D gene (5 bases). V lost 5 bases to trimming and J lost 0 bases, with 13 bases between them. Germline V gene data show CDR1 as SEHNR and CDR2 as FQNEAQ (reference sequence). The CDR3 sequence is 15 residues long. The CDR3: CASSPSGGANYGYTF. The CDR3 DNA reads as TGTGCCAGCAGCCCCTCGGGGGGGGCTAACTATGGCTACACCTTC.

The chain couples TRBV19 to TRBJ1-3, with 7 bases identical to TRBD1. In germline, CDR1 is LNHDA, CDR2 SQIVND (reference sequence). J lost 3 bases, V lost 5 bases, and 4 bases had no gene match. This CDR3 is built from 14 residues. The CDR3, as DNA: TGTGCCAGTAGTCTCCGGACAGGTGGAAACACCATATATTTT. Translated: CASSLRTGGNTIYF.

The genes are TRBV10-2 and TRBJ2-7, with 8 bases identical to TRBD2. Germline assignment: CDR1 WSHSY and CDR2 SAAADI. With 4 bases clipped from V and 5 bases from J, the junction kept 10 bases outside the gene matches. The CDR3 is 15 amino acids. Here the CDR3 reads CASSGFSGSWDEQYF. DNA of the CDR3: TGCGCCAGCAGTGGCTTCAGCGGGAGCTGGGACGAGCAGTACTTC.

On this clone itself: The same CDR3 arises from other DNA sequences in this sample as well. The rearrangement uses TRBV27 and TRBJ2-2; D unresolved. Trimming took off 5 bases at V and 6 bases at J, with 7 bases between the two ends. Per germline, CDR1 MNHEY and CDR2 SMNVEV (reference sequence). The CDR3 length is 12 residues. This CDR3 reads CASSLRSGELFF. CDR3 nucleotide sequence: TGTGCCAGCAGTCTGAGGTCCGGGGAGCTGTTTTTT.

The chain uses TRBV28 and TRBJ2-6; D is unclear. CDR3 size: 15 residues. Trimming left V 5 bases short and J 0 bases short, with 8 bases between. The germline V gene encodes CDR1 MDHEN and CDR2 SYDVKM. The CDR3 is CASSHTSSGANVLTF. DNA of the CDR3: TGTGCCAGCAGTCATACAAGCTCTGGGGCCAACGTCCTGACTTTC.

This clone appeared a few times. The chain carries TRBV28 and TRBJ1-1, with 9 bases fitting TRBD1. After removal of 4 bases from V and 5 bases from J, the junction contained 17 bases not matched to a gene. The CDR3 contains 18 residues. Germline values: CDR1 MDHEN, CDR2 SYDVKM. Here the CDR3 reads CASSSLHGVTGGLTEAFF. The CDR3, as DNA: TGTGCCAGCAGTTCCCTTCACGGCGTTACAGGGGGCTTGACTGAAGCTTTCTTT. Based on the CDR3 plus reference TRBV28 and TRBJ1-1, the full variable domain is DVKVTQSSRYLVKRTGEKVFLECVQDMDHENMFWYRQDPGLGLRLIYFSYDVKMKEKGDIPEGYSVSREKKERFSLILESASTNQTSMYLCASSSLHGVTGGLTEAFFGQGTRLTVV.

The J gene is TRBJ2-7, the V gene TRBV3-1 (or the pseudogene TRBV3-2), with D possibly being TRBD2 (5 bases). V lost 8 bases, J lost 6 bases, and 20 bases lay in between. Germline V gene lookup returns CDR1 LGHDT and CDR2 YNNKEL (reference sequence). The CDR3 is made up of 14 amino acids. The CDR3 loop is CASAHLGSSGEQYF. The CDR3 DNA sequence: TGTGCCAGCGCCCACCTGGGGAGTTCGGGCGAGCAGTACTTC.

V and J are TRBV6-5 and TRBJ2-1; TRBD2 matches at 13 bases. Losses at the gene ends were 0 bases for V and 10 bases for J; bases not matched to a gene: 6. The CDR3 runs to 16 residues. CDR1 MNHEY and CDR2 SVGAGI come from the germline V gene. In nucleotides, the CDR3 is TGTGCCAGCAGTTACTCTAGGACTAGCGGGAGAGGAGAGCAGTTCTTC. It encodes CASSYSRTSGRGEQFF.

This clone has more than one count but fewer than ten. This chain links TRBV11-3 with TRBJ2-7; D is undetermined. CDR1 is SGHNT and CDR2 is YENEEA in the germline V gene. The CDR3 covers 14 residues. Trimming took off 5 bases at V and 2 bases at J, with 13 bases between the two ends. DNA for the CDR3: TGTGCCAGCAGCCCCGGAGTCTCTACCTACGAGCAGTACTTC. Translating it yields CASSPGVSTYEQYF. The variable domain in full, completed from reference TRBV11-3 and TRBJ2-7, reads EAGVVQSPRYKIIEKKQPVAFWCNPISGHNTLYWYLQNLGQGPELLIRYENEEAVDDSQLPKDRFSAERLKGVDSTLKIQPAELGDSAVYLCASSPGVSTYEQYFGPGTRLTVT.

The rearrangement links TRBV19 to TRBJ1-3; 10 nucleotides align to TRBD1. Germline V gives CDR1 LNHDA, CDR2 SQIVND (reference sequence). The junction had 4 bases not matched to a gene; V was cut back by 7 bases and J by 4 bases. There are 14 residues in the CDR3. The DNA for the CDR3 is TGTGCCAGTATCGACAGGGGGCTCGGAAACACCATATATTTT. Its translation is CASIDRGLGNTIYF.

The genes are TRBV7-2 and TRBJ2-1; D uncertain. Germline V gives CDR1 SGHTA, CDR2 FQGNSA. Trimming removed 1 base at V and 8 bases at J, with 15 bases between. This CDR3 has 15 residues. The CDR3 bases are TGTGCCAGCAGCTTAGACCCCGGAGAGGCTGATGAGCAGTTCTTC. It is translated as CASSLDPGEADEQFF.

For the CDR3, the DNA is TGCGCCAGCAGCCTGGAGTCAGGCACAGATACGCAGTATTTT. Encoded protein: CASSLESGTDTQYF. The chain employs TRBV5-1 and TRBJ2-3; D ambiguous. CDR3 length: 14 residues. The V gene's germline CDR1 is SGHRS and CDR2 YFSETQ. V lost 4 bases and J lost 1, with 10 bases in between.

The chain carries TRBV5-4 and TRBJ2-1, with D maybe TRBD2 (6 bases). Germline V CDR1 and CDR2: SGHNT, YYREEE (reference sequence). V lost 4 bases and J 2 bases, leaving 7 bases between the germline ends. The CDR3 is 13 amino acids. CDR3 region: CASSPGAYNEQFF. CDR3 sequence (DNA): TGTGCCAGCAGCCCGGGAGCCTACAATGAGCAGTTCTTC.

About this clone itself: This CDR3 is also generated by other DNA sequences in the sample. The chain carries TRBV12-3 or TRBV12-4 and TRBJ1-2; 8 positions match TRBD1. With V trimmed by 3 bases and J by 7 bases, 4 bases remained unmatched. The CDR3 totals 13 residues. The CDR3 reads CASSFQGAGGYTF. In DNA form, the CDR3 reads TGTGCCAGCAGTTTTCAGGGGGCCGGTGGCTACACCTTC.

This clone was observed a single time. The V gene is TRBV5-1, the J gene TRBJ1-5; D is uncertain. The CDR3 totals 15 residues. Germline CDR1 reads SGHRS; CDR2 reads YFSETQ. V lost 0 bases, J lost 0 bases, and 7 bases lay in between. CDR3 sequence: CASSLDPYSNQPQHF. The CDR3 nucleotides are TGCGCCAGCAGCTTGGATCCTTATAGCAATCAGCCCCAGCATTTT. The full variable domain, rest sourced from reference TRBV5-1 and TRBJ1-5, is KAGVTQTPRYLIKTRGQQVTLSCSPISGHRSVSWYQQTPGQGLQFLFEYFSETQRNKGNFPGRFSGRQFSNSRSEMNVSTLELGDSALYLCASSLDPYSNQPQHFGDGTRLSIL.

The V call is TRBV7-2, the J call TRBJ2-7, with 15 positions matching TRBD2. This CDR3 is built from 17 residues. V shed 4 bases, J shed 0 bases, and the junction held 4 bases outside the gene matches. CDR1 and CDR2 from the germline V gene are SGHTA and FQGNSA. The chain's CDR3 is CASSYGTSGGSSYEQYF. The CDR3 bases are TGTGCCAGCAGCTACGGGACTAGCGGGGGGAGCTCCTACGAGCAGTACTTC.

V gene TRBV18 combines with J gene TRBJ2-3; a weak D match, TRBD2 (5 bases). CDR1 is KGHSH, CDR2 LQKENI, per germline. Trimming stripped 3 bases from V and 2 bases from J, with 9 bases between. The CDR3 covers 14 residues. CDR3 coding DNA: TGTGCCAGCTCACCGAGCGGAAACACAGATACGCAGTATTTT. This codes for CASSPSGNTDTQYF.

The CDR3, as DNA: TGTGCCAGCAGCCTCACTAGAGAATCCTACGAGCAGTACTTC. Amino acid sequence: CASSLTRESYEQYF. The chain links TRBV7-2 to TRBJ2-7; tentatively, D is TRBD2 (5 bases). The length of the CDR3 is 14 residues. CDR1 and CDR2 (germline): SGHTA, FQGNSA. The germline V and J ends were trimmed by 5 bases and 1 base, with 12 bases remaining between them. Full variable domain (outside the CDR3, taken from reference TRBV7-2 and TRBJ2-7): GAGVSQSPSNKVTEKGKDVELRCDPISGHTALYWYRQSLGQGLEFLIYFQGNSAPDKSGLPSDRFSAERTGGSVSTLTIQRTQQEDSAVYLCASSLTRESYEQYFGPGTRLTVT.

The rearrangement joins TRBV3-1 (or the pseudogene TRBV3-2) to TRBJ2-2; TRBD1 aligns across 8 bases. CDR1 and CDR2 from the germline V gene are LGHDT and YNNKEL (reference sequence). Unmatched junction bases numbered 3, after V lost 1 base and J lost 8 bases. This CDR3 has 14 amino acids. CDR3: CASSQAGGRGELFF. CDR3 DNA sequence: TGTGCCAGCAGCCAAGCAGGGGGCAGAGGGGAGCTGTTTTTT.

The gene calls are TRBV6-2 or TRBV6-3 and TRBJ2-2, with TRBD1 matching 8 bases. CDR1 MNHEY and CDR2 SVGEGT come from the germline V gene. V lost 2 bases and J lost 3; bases outside the gene matches: 2. The CDR3 spans 15 residues. This CDR3 is CASSYVDRDTGELFF. CDR3 coding DNA: TGTGCCAGCAGTTACGTGGACAGGGACACCGGGGAGCTGTTTTTT.

The rearrangement uses TRBV18 and TRBJ2-5; tentative D call: TRBD1 (6 bases). The CDR3 spans 16 residues. The V and J ends lost 4 bases and 2 bases respectively, with 17 bases between them. From germline, CDR1 is KGHSH and CDR2 LQKENI. The CDR3 spells CASSQRDNSQQETQYF. The CDR3 DNA reads as TGTGCCAGCTCACAACGGGACAACTCACAACAAGAGACCCAGTACTTC.

The chain combines TRBV6-5 with TRBJ1-1, with a weak D call TRBD1 (5 bases). Germline values: CDR1 MNHEY, CDR2 SVGAGI. The CDR3 totals 15 residues. V was clipped by 2 bases and J by 3 bases, with 13 bases between them. The CDR3 DNA sequence: TGTGCCAGCAGTTACGAGGGGAGGTGGTACACTGAAGCTTTCTTT. Translation: CASSYEGRWYTEAFF.

V is TRBV4-1 and J is TRBJ2-7; perhaps TRBD1 as D (5 bases). Germline V gene sequence: CDR1 MGHRA, CDR2 YSYEKL. Trimming took 0 bases from V and 0 from J, leaving 12 bases between them. CDR3 size: 16 residues. CDR3 sequence: CASSQDRPGLSYEQYF. CDR3 nucleotide sequence: TGCGCCAGCAGCCAAGATCGGCCAGGGCTCTCCTACGAGCAGTACTTC.